The table lists the clone carrying this TCR beta chain with many counts. CDR1 DFQATT and CDR2 SNEGSKA come from the germline V gene (reference sequence). This CDR3 is built from 16 residues. J was trimmed by 3 bases and V by 6 bases; bases with no gene match: 12. Individual cDNA molecules received unique molecular identifiers during library preparation. Each CDR3 protein gets one entry after TCRdb re-called the 5' RACE reads with MiXCR. The sample contains approximately 65,000 distinct CDR3 sequences, about 11% of which appear only once. This entry belongs to a study of early T cells in non-severe SARS-CoV-2 infection. Study background: The chains were unpaired, and the sequenced material was bulk RNA from unsorted whole blood.

Sample: whole blood, taken at baseline. The receptor was derived from an adult who was a healthcare worker with PCR-confirmed SARS-CoV-2 infection or an uninfected control (not recorded which). This chain links TRBV20-1 with TRBJ1-4; TRBD1 aligns across 8 bases. CDR3 sequence: CSATPPRTGSNEKLFF. The CDR3 DNA sequence: TGCAGTGCCACACCTCCCCGGACAGGGTCTAATGAAAAACTGTTTTTT.